The 3 T cell receptor beta chains below all came from one sample that was sequenced in a study of regulatory T cells in long-lasting Graves disease. Arm-PCR with iRepertoire HTBI primers amplified the CDR3 regions for these TCR beta libraries. Using its own MiXCR run on the multiplex PCR reads, TCRdb lists one record per CDR3 protein. This table holds 400,000 to 450,000 distinct CDR3 sequences, 16% found once. Time point specified: newly diagnosed GD, antithyroid drugs for less than 3 months. Isolated PBMC RNA provided the starting material for the TCR library. This same sample was also part of a study on T cells in Graves' hyperthyroidism and ophthalmopathy.

The sequencing here drew on peripheral blood mononuclear cells (PBMCs), taken at new diagnosis, from a patient treated with antithyroid drugs. The receptors stem from a woman between 25 and 40 years old with Graves disease.

The chain combines TRBV6-1 with TRBJ2-2; a weak D match, TRBD1 (6 bases). CDR3 length equals 14 residues. Germline CDR1 reads MNHNS; CDR2 reads SASEGT. Trimming left V 9 bases short and J 2 bases short, with 13 bases between. CDR3 bases: TGTGCCAGTCTGGACAGAGACAACACCGGGGAGCTGTTTTTT. Translated, it gives CASLDRDNTGELFF.

Turning to this clonotype: A read error is possible here, since a much larger clone lies one base away. The gene calls are TRBV18 and TRBJ1-1; a possible D gene is TRBD1 (6 bases). Germline loops: CDR1 KGHSH, CDR2 LQKENI. The CDR3 runs 13 residues. The DNA for the CDR3 is TGTGCCAGCCCACCAACAGGGTGGGCTGAAGCTTTCTTT. This codes for CASPPTGWAEAFF.

This clonotype was recorded a few times. The V call is TRBV4-1, the J call TRBJ2-1; D remains ambiguous. The CDR3 loop spans 17 amino acids. The germline V gene encodes CDR1 MGHRA and CDR2 YSYEKL. V gave up 0 bases and J gave up 0 bases, with 12 bases separating them. The CDR3, as DNA: TGCGCCAGCAGCCAAGAAAGCCGCCCAAGCTCCTACAATGAGCAGTTCTTC. This translates into CASSQESRPSSYNEQFF.